The entry that follows covers one T cell receptor (beta chain) sequence. Its target antigen remains unknown. No much larger clonotype is one base removed from it; base qualities were not supplied. This entry is derived from a study of T cell changes during pregnancy in multiple sclerosis (dated by TCRdb to between 2018 and 2021). About the full investigation: Changes in the T cell repertoire over the course of pregnancy were examined in this study in women with multiple sclerosis.

The library was built by means of the immunoSEQ multiplex PCR assay. TCRdb re-hosts the immuneACCESS table, in-frame sequences only. Its copies lack some clones; in the studies checked, an unresolved V gene accounts for under half of them, and the cause for the rest is not known. Present in this sample are over 60,000 clones, about 89% of which were seen just once. 2.5% of the sample comes from the top ten. Including the terminal cysteine and phenylalanine, the CDR3 comprises 16 residues. The kept DNA is CDR3 alone, 48 bases in frame from the first base. CDR1 LGHNA and CDR2 YSLEER are derived from the germline V gene. V is pared back by 0 bases and J by 8 bases, with 16 bases lying between the germline termini.

The specimen comprised peripheral blood, sampled in the first trimester of pregnancy. The rearrangement joined TRBV4-3 to TRBJ2-2; the D segment could be TRBD2, given 6 matching bases. The receptor was isolated from a female donor with multiple sclerosis, enrolled in a pregnancy study. The DNA is TGCGCCAGCAGCCAAGATGTCCTGGGGGGTGCGGGGGAGCTGTTTTTT. This codes for CASSQDVLGGAGELFF.